A single sample gave rise to the 8 T cell receptor beta chains below, sequenced in a study of identical twins. Each CDR3 protein is one row after TCRdb ran MiXCR on the 5' RACE reads. Of roughly 570,000 distinct CDR3 sequences in the sample, 9.6% were seen once. These same data were also listed under a study on yellow fever vaccine responses in identical twins.

Sequenced material: PBMCs. Receptor source: a woman aged 18-35 years in good health.

This clonotype has ten or more counts. The chain links TRBV12-3 or TRBV12-4 to TRBJ2-7; 13 nucleotides line up with TRBD2. This CDR3 spans 16 amino acids. V lost 7 bases and J lost 4; bases outside the gene matches: 10. The CDR3, as DNA: TGTGCCAGCACCCGACAGGGACTAGCGGGACCTTACGAGCAGTACTTC. It encodes CASTRQGLAGPYEQYF.

This clonotype was seen at least ten times. The chain has TRBV11-2 and TRBJ2-7, with TRBD1 identical over 8 bases. The length of the CDR3 is 16 residues. Germline values: CDR1 SGHAT, CDR2 FQNNGV. V was pared by 4 bases and J by 4 bases, with 12 bases of the junction left unmatched. The CDR3 bases are TGTGCCAGCAGCTACATGGGGACAGGAACGCCTTACGAGCAGTACTTC. This translates into CASSYMGTGTPYEQYF.

The chain uses TRBV18 and TRBJ2-3; D not certain. The CDR3 runs 13 residues. CDR1 and CDR2 (germline): KGHSH, LQKENI. The V and J ends lost 0 bases and 6 bases respectively, with 7 bases between them. The CDR3 here is CASSPPVMDTQYF. The DNA for the CDR3 is TGTGCCAGCTCACCACCTGTCATGGATACGCAGTATTTT.

The V call is TRBV12-3 or TRBV12-4, the J call TRBJ1-1; D possibly corresponds to TRBD1 (6 bases). Trimming left V 6 bases short and J 5 bases short, with 13 bases between. CDR3 length: 13 residues. The CDR3 region has the DNA TGTGCCAGCAGGGATCGACAGGTTACTGAAGCTTTCTTT. Protein sequence: CASRDRQVTEAFF.

This sequence joins TRBV18 and TRBJ2-7; D unclear. V was pared by 6 bases and J by 0 bases, with 9 bases between. Germline V gene lookup returns CDR1 KGHSH and CDR2 LQKENI. The CDR3 consists of 13 residues. In DNA, the CDR3 is TGTGCCAGCTCCACGGTGAGCTCCTACGAGCAGTACTTC. Translation: CASSTVSSYEQYF.

This clonotype showed up many times. The chain carries TRBV12-3 or TRBV12-4 and TRBJ2-1; the D gene is possibly TRBD1 (6 bases). There are 13 residues in the CDR3. Trimming pared 2 bases from V and 9 bases from J, leaving 11 bases between. CDR3 DNA sequence: TGTGCCAGCAGTTTAAGGGGGTGGGGTGAGCAGTTCTTC. It specifies CASSLRGWGEQFF.

The rearrangement links TRBV30 to TRBJ1-6; D not resolved. Germline assignment: CDR1 GTSNPN and CDR2 SVGIG (reference sequence). The CDR3 has 13 residues. V was cut by 0 bases and J by 10 bases, with 10 bases left in between. CDR3 loop: CAWSVVGNSPLHF. The CDR3 nucleotides are TGTGCCTGGAGTGTGGTGGGGAACTCACCCCTCCACTTT.

This clonotype was seen more than once but under ten times. CDR3 DNA: TGTGCCAGCAGTGCTGGTTCGAACACCGGGGAGCTGTTTTTT. Encoded protein: CASSAGSNTGELFF. J is TRBJ2-2 and V is TRBV2; D gene unclear. Trimming took off 4 bases at V and 0 bases at J, with 6 bases between the two ends. CDR3 length: 14 amino acids. From germline, CDR1 is SNHLY and CDR2 FYNNEI.